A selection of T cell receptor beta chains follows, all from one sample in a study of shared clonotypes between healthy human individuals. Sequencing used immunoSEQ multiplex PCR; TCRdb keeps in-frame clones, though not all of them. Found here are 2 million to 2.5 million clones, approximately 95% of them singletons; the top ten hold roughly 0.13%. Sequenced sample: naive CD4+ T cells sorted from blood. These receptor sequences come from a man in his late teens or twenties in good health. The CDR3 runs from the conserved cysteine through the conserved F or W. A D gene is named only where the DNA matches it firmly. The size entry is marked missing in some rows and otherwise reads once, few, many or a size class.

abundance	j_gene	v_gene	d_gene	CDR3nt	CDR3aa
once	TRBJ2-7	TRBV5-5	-	TGTGCCAGCAGCCCTACCATAACAGTCCTCTACGAGCAGTACTTC	CASSPTITVLYEQYF
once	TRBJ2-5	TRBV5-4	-	TGTGCCAGCAGCTCCCGACAGAAAGAGACCCAGTACTTC	CASSSRQKETQYF
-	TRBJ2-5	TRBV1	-	TGCACCAGCAGCCAAGATAGGGAGATAGAGACCCAGTACTTC	CTSSQDREIETQYF
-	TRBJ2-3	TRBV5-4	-	TGTGCCAGCAGCTTGGAATCGTCTACAGATACGCAGTATTTT	CASSLESSTDTQYF
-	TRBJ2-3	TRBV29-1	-	TGCAGCAAATCTACTACGGCAGTAGGTGATACGCAGTATTTT	CSKSTTAVGDTQYF
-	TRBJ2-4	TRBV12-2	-	TGTGCAAGTCGCTTAGACGGGGCCCTGGTTGCCAAAAACATTCAGTACTTC	CASRLDGALVAKNIQYF
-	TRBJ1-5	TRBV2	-	TGTGCCAGCAGGGGGACCTTTAGCAATCAGCCCCAGCATTTT	CASRGTFSNQPQHF
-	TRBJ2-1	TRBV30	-	TGTGCCTGGAGTCATGACAGACCCTCCTACAATGAGCAGTTCTTC	CAWSHDRPSYNEQFF
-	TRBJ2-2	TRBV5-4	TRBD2	TGTGCCAGCAGCTACCTAGCGGGAGGTTTCGGGGAGCTGTTTTTT	CASSYLAGGFGELFF
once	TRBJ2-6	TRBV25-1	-	TGTGCCAGCAGCGATAAGGGGGCTGGGGCCAACGTCCTGACTTTC	CASSDKGAGANVLTF
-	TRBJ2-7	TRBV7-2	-	TGTGCCAGCAGCCACCGCTCGGTAGGAGTCACCTACGAGCAGTACTTC	CASSHRSVGVTYEQYF
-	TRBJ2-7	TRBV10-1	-	TGCGCCAGCAGTACCGTTGGGTTCGACGAGCAGTACTTC	CASSTVGFDEQYF
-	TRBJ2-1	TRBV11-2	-	TGTGCCAGCAGCCCTCAGCGGGCCCCCAATGAGCAGTTCTTC	CASSPQRAPNEQFF